This T cell receptor (beta chain) was observed in a study of OX40 agonist ivuxolimab in advanced cancers. CDR1 and CDR2 from the germline V gene are MDHEN and SYDVKM. This CDR3 has 12 amino acids. V lost 0 bases, J lost 6 bases, and 5 bases lay in between. Sequencing was performed with immunoSEQ multiplex PCR; in TCRdb, only in-frame clones are kept and a portion is missing. The sample consists of roughly 81,000 clones, over 75% of them appearing once. This chain uses TRBV28 with TRBJ1-2; no firm D call. This clonotype was obtained from an adult with an advanced solid tumor such as melanoma, head and neck, liver or kidney cancer. The sample here was CD4+ or CD8+ T cells sorted from blood, taken in a trial of the OX40 agonist ivuxolimab. The CDR3 sequence is CASSLWGNGYTF. The CDR3, as DNA: TGTGCCAGCAGTTTATGGGGAAATGGCTACACCTTC.